This TCR beta chain was recovered during a study of cytomegalovirus exposure and HLA in healthy donors. This CDR3 is built from 15 residues. Germline assignment: CDR1 SGHAT and CDR2 FQNNGV. V shed 3 bases, J shed 6 bases, and the junction held 4 bases outside the gene matches. This clone was observed a handful of times. TCRdb keeps only in-frame clones here, not all; method: immunoSEQ multiplex PCR. The sample consists of 97,000 or so clones, over 75% of them appearing once. This TCR came from a man aged 18 to 30 in good health and CMV-seropositive. Material: PBMCs. The chain carries TRBV11-2 and TRBJ2-1; 11 nucleotides line up with TRBD2. CDR3 sequence reads: CASSFTSGSPNEQFF. The CDR3 DNA follows: TGTGCCAGCAGCTTTACTAGCGGGAGTCCCAATGAGCAGTTCTTC.